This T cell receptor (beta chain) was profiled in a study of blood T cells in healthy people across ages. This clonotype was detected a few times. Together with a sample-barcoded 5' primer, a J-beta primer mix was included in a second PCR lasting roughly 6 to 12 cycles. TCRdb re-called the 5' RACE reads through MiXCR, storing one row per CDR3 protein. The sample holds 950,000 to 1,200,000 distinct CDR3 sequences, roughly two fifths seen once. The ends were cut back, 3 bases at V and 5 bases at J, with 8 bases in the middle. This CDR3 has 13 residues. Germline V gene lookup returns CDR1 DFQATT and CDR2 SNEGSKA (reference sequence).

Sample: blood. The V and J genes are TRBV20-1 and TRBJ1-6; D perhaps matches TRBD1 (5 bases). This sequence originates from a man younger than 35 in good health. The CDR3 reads CSARDMNNSPLHF. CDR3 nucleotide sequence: TGCAGTGCTAGGGACATGAATAATTCACCCCTCCACTTT.